A single TCR beta chain is shown here with its context. A read error may account for a junction end that differs from germline. This specimen comes from a study of T cell changes during pregnancy in multiple sclerosis. The CDR3 contains 15 residues. CDR1 SSHAT and CDR2 FNYEAQ come from the germline V gene (reference sequence). Sequencing was performed with immunoSEQ multiplex PCR; in TCRdb, only in-frame clones are kept and a portion is missing. The table has around 62,000 clones, 90% seen once. The sample consisted of peripheral blood, taken in the second trimester of pregnancy. This receptor was taken from a female donor in good health, enrolled as a control in a pregnancy study. This sequence joins TRBV7-7 and TRBJ2-7; unclear D gene. The CDR3 DNA follows: TGTGCTAGCAGCCCAGGCCCCAGTTTGGGCGCCGAGCAGTACTTC. Translating gives CASSPGPSLGAEQYF. The complete variable domain, with remaining parts taken from reference TRBV7-7 and TRBJ2-7, reads GAGVSQSPRYKVTKRGQDVTLRCDPISSHATLYWYQQALGQGPEFLTYFNYEAQPDKSGLPSDRFSAERPEGSISTLTIQRTEQRDSAMYRCASSPGPSLGAEQYFGPGTRLTVT.